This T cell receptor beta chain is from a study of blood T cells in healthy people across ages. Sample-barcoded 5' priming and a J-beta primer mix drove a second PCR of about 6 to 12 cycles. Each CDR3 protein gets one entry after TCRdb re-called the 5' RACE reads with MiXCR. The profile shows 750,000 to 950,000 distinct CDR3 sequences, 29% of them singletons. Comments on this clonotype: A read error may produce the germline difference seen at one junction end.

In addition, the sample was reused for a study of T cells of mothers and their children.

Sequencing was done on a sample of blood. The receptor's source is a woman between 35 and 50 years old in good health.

CDR3 DNA sequence: TGTGCCAACAGCTTAGGACTCCAAGAGACCCAGTACTTC. Translated, it gives CANSLGLQETQYF. The chain recombines TRBV7-2 with TRBJ2-5, with D tentatively TRBD2 (5 bases). CDR1 is SGHTA and CDR2 is FQGNSA in the germline V gene. The CDR3 is 13 residues long.